These 7 T cell receptor beta chains were sequenced from one sample in a study of blood T cells in healthy people across ages. A second PCR of about 7 to 11 cycles used a sample-barcoded 5' primer and a J-beta primer mix. TCRdb re-analysed the 5' RACE reads in MiXCR, keeping a single row per CDR3 protein. The sample carries roughly 1.5 million distinct CDR3 sequences, roughly two fifths recorded once. The sample was blood. These receptors were collected from a young woman in good health.

The gene calls are TRBV20-1 and TRBJ2-4, with D unclear. The assigned J gene may be wrong: the sequence end matches TRBJ2-7 better. Germline values: CDR1 DFQATT, CDR2 SNEGSKA (reference sequence). This CDR3 has 12 amino acids. DNA for the CDR3: TGCAGTGCTAGAGCAGTGGGTTACGAGCAGTACTTC. Encoded protein: CSARAVGYEQYF.

The chain links TRBV7-9 to TRBJ1-6; TRBD1 aligns across 10 bases. V gave up 5 bases and J gave up 8 bases; unmatched junction bases: 6. The CDR3 sequence is 15 residues long. Per the germline V gene, CDR1 is SEHNR and CDR2 is FQNEAQ (reference sequence). This chain's CDR3 is CASSTTGTGDSPLHF. DNA for the CDR3: TGTGCCAGCAGCACCACCGGGACAGGGGATTCACCCCTCCACTTT.

This clonotype was seen a handful of times. The chain links TRBV6-2 or TRBV6-3 to TRBJ2-4; the D is unclear. There are 14 residues in the CDR3. CDR1 is MNHEY, CDR2 SVGEGT, per germline. V dropped 0 bases and J dropped 13 bases, with 16 bases sitting between them. This chain's CDR3 is CASSYSFGLSEQYF. CDR3 coding DNA: TGTGCCAGCAGTTACTCGTTTGGGTTGAGTGAGCAGTACTTC.

This clonotype was observed a few times. The V and J genes are TRBV7-6 and TRBJ1-4; perhaps TRBD1 as D (6 bases). Germline V gives CDR1 SGHVS, CDR2 FNYEAQ. The CDR3 has 15 residues. V was pared by 5 bases and J by 8 bases, with 18 bases between. DNA for the CDR3: TGTGCCAGCAGCCCCAAGACCGGGGGCGAAGAAAAACTGTTTTTT. This codes for CASSPKTGGEEKLFF. The full variable domain, with the rest looked up from reference TRBV7-6 and TRBJ1-4, is GAGVSQSPRYKVTKRGQDVALRCDPISGHVSLYWYRQALGQGPEFLTYFNYEAQQDKSGLPNDRFSAERPEGSISTLTIQRTEQRDSAMYRCASSPKTGGEEKLFFGSGTQLSVL.

The rearrangement uses TRBV4-1 and TRBJ1-1; no reliable D call. The CDR3 is made up of 15 amino acids. V lost 0 bases to trimming and J lost 1 base, with 9 bases between them. CDR1 and CDR2 from the germline V gene are MGHRA and YSYEKL. The CDR3 nucleotides are TGCGCCAGCAGCCAAGATGGGCTCCCGAACACTGAAGCTTTCTTT. Residues: CASSQDGLPNTEAFF.

This clonotype was picked up one time. V usage is TRBV4-3 and J usage is TRBJ2-7; 9 positions agree with TRBD2. This CDR3 comprises 16 residues. Germline V gives CDR1 LGHNA, CDR2 YSLEER. V was pared by 0 bases and J by 5 bases, with 8 bases of the junction left unmatched. The CDR3 nucleotides are TGCGCCAGCAGCCAAGATTTGACTAGCGGATCCGACGAGCAGTACTTC. Its translation is CASSQDLTSGSDEQYF.

The J gene is TRBJ1-2, the V gene TRBV27; the D gene is possibly TRBD1 (6 bases). This CDR3 spans 15 amino acids. Looked up from germline, CDR1 is MNHEY and CDR2 is SMNVEV (reference sequence). Trimming removed 6 bases from V and 5 bases from J, with 19 bases in between. This CDR3 reads CASSPTRGMGYGYTF. CDR3 nucleotides: TGTGCCAGCAGCCCCACCAGGGGTATGGGGTATGGCTACACCTTC.